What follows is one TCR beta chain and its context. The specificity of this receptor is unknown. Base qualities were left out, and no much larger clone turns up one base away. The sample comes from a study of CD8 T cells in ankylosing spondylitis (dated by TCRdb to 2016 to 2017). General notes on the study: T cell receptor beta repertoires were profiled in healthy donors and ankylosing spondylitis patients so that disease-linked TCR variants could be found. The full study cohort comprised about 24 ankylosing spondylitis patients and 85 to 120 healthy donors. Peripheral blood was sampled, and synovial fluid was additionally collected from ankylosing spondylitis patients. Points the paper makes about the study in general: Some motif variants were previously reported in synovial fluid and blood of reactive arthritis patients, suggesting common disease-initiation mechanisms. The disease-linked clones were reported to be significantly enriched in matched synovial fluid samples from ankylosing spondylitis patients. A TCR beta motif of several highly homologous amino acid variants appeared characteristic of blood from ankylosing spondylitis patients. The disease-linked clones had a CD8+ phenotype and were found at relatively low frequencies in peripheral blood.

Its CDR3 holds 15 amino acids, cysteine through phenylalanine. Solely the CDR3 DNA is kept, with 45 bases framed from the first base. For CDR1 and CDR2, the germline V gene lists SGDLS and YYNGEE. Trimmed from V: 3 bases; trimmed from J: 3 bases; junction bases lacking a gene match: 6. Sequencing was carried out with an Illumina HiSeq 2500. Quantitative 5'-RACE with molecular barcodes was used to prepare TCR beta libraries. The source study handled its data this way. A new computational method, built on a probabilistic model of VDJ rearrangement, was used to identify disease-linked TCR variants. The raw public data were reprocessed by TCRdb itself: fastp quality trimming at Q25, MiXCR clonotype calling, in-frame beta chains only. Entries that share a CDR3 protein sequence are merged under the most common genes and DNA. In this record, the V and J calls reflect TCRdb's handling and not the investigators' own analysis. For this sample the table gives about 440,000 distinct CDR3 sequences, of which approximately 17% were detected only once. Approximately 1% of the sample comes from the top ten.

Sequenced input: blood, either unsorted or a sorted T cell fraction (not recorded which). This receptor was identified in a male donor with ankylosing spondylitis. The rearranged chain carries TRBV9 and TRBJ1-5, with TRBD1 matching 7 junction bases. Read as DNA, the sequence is TGTGCCAGCAGCGCCCAGGGGGAGGTCAATCAGCCCCAGCATTTT. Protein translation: CASSAQGEVNQPQHF.